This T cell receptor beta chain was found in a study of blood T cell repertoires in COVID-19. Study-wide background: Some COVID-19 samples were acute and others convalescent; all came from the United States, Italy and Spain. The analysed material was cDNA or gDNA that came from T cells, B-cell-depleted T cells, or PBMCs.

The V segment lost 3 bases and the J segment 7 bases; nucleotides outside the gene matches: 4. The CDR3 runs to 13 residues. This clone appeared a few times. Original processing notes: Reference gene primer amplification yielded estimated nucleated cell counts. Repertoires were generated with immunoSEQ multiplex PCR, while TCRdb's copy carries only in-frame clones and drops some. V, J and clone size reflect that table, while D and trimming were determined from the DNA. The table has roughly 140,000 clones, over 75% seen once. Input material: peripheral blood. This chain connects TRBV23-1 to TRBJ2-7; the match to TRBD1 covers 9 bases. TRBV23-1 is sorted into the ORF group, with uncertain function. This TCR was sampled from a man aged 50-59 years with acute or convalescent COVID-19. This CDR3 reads CASSHTDRGEQYF. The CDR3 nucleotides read TGCGCCAGCAGTCACACAGACAGGGGGGAGCAGTACTTC.